The 19 T cell receptor beta chains reported below all come from one sample, sequenced in a study of identical twins (dated by TCRdb to about 2016). Library creation used 5' RACE. Sequencing relied on an Illumina HiSeq 2000. The raw public reads went through TCRdb reprocessing: fastp at Q25, MiXCR clone calling, in-frame beta chains kept. Identical CDR3 protein sequences are pooled into one entry, listed with their most common genes and DNA. The sample table holds roughly 710,000 distinct CDR3 sequences, of which around 5.7% were seen once. The ten largest clones take up roughly 1.8% of the sample. The sample comprised naive T cells sorted from blood. Reading the label with the study, this specimen's cell subset or site is: cells isolated with a human naive T-cell isolation kit. These receptors originate from a man between 18 and 29 years old in good health.

This clonotype was seen ten or more times. The J gene is TRBJ2-3, the V gene TRBV5-1; 11 bases are shared with TRBD2. The V gene's germline CDR1 is SGHRS and CDR2 YFSETQ. The CDR3 sequence is 15 residues long. The ends lost 5 bases at V and 4 bases at J; junction bases unmatched: 6. CDR3 sequence (DNA): TGCGCCAGCAGGGAACTAGCGGGAGATCCAGATACGCAGTATTTT. Translated: CASRELAGDPDTQYF.

In this sample, this clonotype turned up many times. CDR3 protein: CASSPGLAGEQYV. The DNA of the CDR3 is TGTGCCAGCTCACCGGGACTAGCCGGCGAGCAGTACGTC. V is TRBV18 and J is TRBJ2-7, with 9 bases matching TRBD2. V lost 3 bases to trimming and J lost 6 bases; unmatched junction nucleotides: 3. In germline, CDR1 is KGHSH, CDR2 LQKENI. This CDR3 contains 13 residues.

This clonotype was recorded a few times. The genes are TRBV7-2 and TRBJ2-7; the D call may be TRBD1 or TRBD2 (5 bases each). Germline CDR1 and CDR2: SGHTA and FQGNSA. The CDR3 has 14 amino acids. The germline V and J ends were trimmed by 5 bases and 9 bases, with 20 bases remaining between them. CDR3 loop: CASSTRDDPNGQYF. The CDR3, as DNA: TGTGCCAGCAGCACCCGGGACGACCCAAACGGGCAGTACTTC.

This clonotype was detected a few times. The chain combines TRBV10-3 with TRBJ1-2; TRBD1 aligns across 9 bases. Per germline, CDR1 ENHRY and CDR2 SYGVKD. This CDR3 comprises 16 residues. V shed 6 bases, J shed 6 bases, and the junction held 14 bases outside the gene matches. CDR3 nucleotides: TGTGCCATCAGCCGAAGTGAAACAGGGGGCGCCGATGGCTACACCTTC. Its translation: CAISRSETGGADGYTF.

There are a few counts of this clonotype. V usage is TRBV29-1 and J usage is TRBJ2-3; 7 bases fit TRBD2. Germline V CDR1 and CDR2: SQVTM, ANQGSEA. The CDR3 totals 17 residues. Unmatched junction bases numbered 11, after V lost 2 bases and J lost 0 bases. The DNA of the CDR3 is TGCAGCGTTGAACCATCTTGGGAGGGGATCAGCACAGATACGCAGTATTTT. Its translation: CSVEPSWEGISTDTQYF.

This clonotype was seen ten or more times. The chain recombines TRBV10-3 with TRBJ2-1; D gene ambiguous. Germline CDR1 and CDR2: ENHRY and SYGVKD. The V end lost 4 bases, the J end lost 0 bases, and 4 bases lay between the germline ends. This CDR3 contains 13 residues. CDR3 sequence: CAISGDSYNEQFF. In DNA form, the CDR3 reads TGTGCCATCAGTGGGGACTCCTACAATGAGCAGTTCTTC.

Ten or more counts support this clonotype. The CDR3 DNA reads TGCAGTGCTAGAAACCCACAGGGGGCCTATGAAGCTTTCTTT. Translating gives CSARNPQGAYEAFF. The chain joins TRBV20-1 to TRBJ1-1; 9 bases line up with TRBD1. J was trimmed by 7 bases and V by 2 bases; bases with no gene match: 8. CDR1 is DFQATT and CDR2 is SNEGSKA in the germline V gene (reference sequence). This CDR3 spans 14 amino acids.

The V and J genes are TRBV20-1 and TRBJ2-5; 8 nucleotides align to TRBD2. V gave up 6 bases and J gave up 4 bases; unmatched junction bases: 7. The CDR3 runs to 13 residues. CDR1 DFQATT and CDR2 SNEGSKA come from the germline V gene (reference sequence). CDR3 sequence reads: CSAHSAGVETQYF. The CDR3 DNA reads as TGCAGTGCCCACTCAGCGGGAGTAGAGACCCAGTACTTC.

This clonotype was recorded at least ten times. The chain has TRBV10-2 and TRBJ2-5; D could derive from TRBD1 or TRBD2 (7 bases each). The V gene's germline CDR1 is WSHSY and CDR2 SAAADI. CDR3 length: 16 amino acids. The V end was cut by 0 bases, the J end by 5 bases, with 16 bases between. Here the CDR3 reads CASSESGGGATETQYF. The CDR3 region has the DNA TGCGCCAGCAGTGAGTCGGGAGGGGGCGCGACGGAGACCCAGTACTTC.

This clonotype showed up many times. V gene TRBV10-3 combines with J gene TRBJ2-1; tentatively, D is TRBD2 (6 bases). The CDR3 extends over 13 amino acids. V dropped 2 bases and J dropped 8 bases, with 10 bases sitting between them. Germline V gene lookup returns CDR1 ENHRY and CDR2 SYGVKD. In DNA, the CDR3 is TGTGCCATCAGTGAGCGGGAGTTGGATGAGCAGTTCTTC. Encoded protein: CAISERELDEQFF.

This clonotype was seen only a few times. The chain links TRBV14 to TRBJ2-1; 9 positions match TRBD2. Trimming cost V 3 bases and J 7 bases; bases outside gene matches: 7. The CDR3 has 15 amino acids. CDR1 SGHDN and CDR2 FVKESK come from the germline V gene. CDR3: CASSQWREGRNEQFF. CDR3 coding DNA: TGTGCCAGCAGCCAGTGGCGGGAGGGCCGAAATGAGCAGTTCTTC. Supplemented by reference TRBV14 and TRBJ2-1, the full variable domain reads EAGVTQFPSHSVIEKGQTVTLRCDPISGHDNLYWYRRVMGKEIKFLLHFVKESKQDESGMPNNRFLAERTGGTYSTLKVQPAELEDSGVYFCASSQWREGRNEQFFGPGTRLTVL.

This clonotype was counted many times. The V call is TRBV29-1, the J call TRBJ2-1; TRBD2 matches at 8 bases. This CDR3 is built from 12 residues. Germline CDR1 is SQVTM and CDR2 is ANQGSEA. The ends lost 4 bases at V and 7 bases at J; junction bases unmatched: 3. CDR3 coding DNA: TGCAGCGTTGCGGGAGGGCCTAATGAGCAGTTCTTC. Translating gives CSVAGGPNEQFF.

CDR3 residues: CASSLTYREGDFYNEQFF. DNA for the CDR3: TGTGCCAGCAGCTTAACGTATAGGGAGGGGGATTTTTACAATGAGCAGTTCTTC. The V and J genes are TRBV7-3 and TRBJ2-1; D possibly corresponds to TRBD2 (7 bases). Trimming took off 0 bases at V and 4 bases at J, with 19 bases between the two ends. Germline CDR1 is SGHTA and CDR2 is FQGTGA. The CDR3 contains 18 residues.

To note about this clonotype: The missing conserved phenylalanine or tryptophan at the end of this CDR3 makes a read error likely. The V and J genes are TRBV11-2 and TRBJ2-2; weak D call: TRBD2 (5 bases). The CDR3 runs to 17 residues. The V gene lost 0 bases and the J gene lost 4 bases, with 15 bases spanning the gap. The V gene's germline CDR1 is SGHAT and CDR2 FQNNGV. CDR3 DNA: TGTGCCAGCAGCTTAGATCTCCTCAGCGGAGCCACCGGGGAGCTGTTTTAT. Its translation is CASSLDLLSGATGELFY.

This clonotype was picked up many times. The V call is TRBV7-9, the J call TRBJ2-7, with TRBD1 matching 7 bases. The germline V gene has CDR1 SEHNR and CDR2 FQNEAQ (reference sequence). The V gene end was trimmed by 5 bases and the J gene end by 5 bases; junction bases not matched to a gene: 12. This CDR3 is 15 amino acids long. DNA for the CDR3: TGTGCCAGCAGCCGAACACGACAGGGCTCGGACGAGCAGTACGTC. It encodes CASSRTRQGSDEQYV.

The genes are TRBV30 and TRBJ2-7; TRBD1 is a possible D gene (6 bases). The CDR3 loop spans 13 amino acids. Trimming cost V 2 bases and J 2 bases, with 10 bases left between them. Germline V lookup: CDR1 GTSNPN, CDR2 SVGIG (reference sequence). CDR3 residues: CAWSFRGTYEQYF. CDR3 nucleotide sequence: TGTGCCTGGAGTTTCAGGGGAACCTACGAGCAGTACTTC.

This clonotype occurred many times. The chain employs TRBV5-1 and TRBJ1-1; D gene ambiguous. Trimming pared 1 base from V and 1 base from J, leaving 8 bases between. Per germline, CDR1 SGHRS and CDR2 YFSETQ. The CDR3 spans 14 residues. CDR3 region: CASSLSLGNTEAFF. The DNA of the CDR3 is TGCGCCAGCAGCTTGAGTCTGGGGAACACTGAAGCTTTCTTT.

This rearrangement joins TRBV5-1 to TRBJ2-3; 11 bases align to TRBD2. The germline V gene has CDR1 SGHRS and CDR2 YFSETQ. This CDR3 has 17 amino acids. V shed 0 bases and J 6 bases; nucleotides not matched to a gene: 9. CDR3 DNA: TGCGCCAGCAGCTTGGCCGGGCTAGCGGGAGGCGGTGATACGCAGTATTTT. Amino acid sequence: CASSLAGLAGGGDTQYF.

At least ten counts were recorded for this clonotype. J is TRBJ1-5 and V is TRBV12-3 or TRBV12-4; tentatively, D is TRBD1 (5 bases). This CDR3 is built from 15 residues. V lost 6 bases and J 2 bases, leaving 14 bases between the germline ends. This CDR3 reads CASRTGGLGNQPQHF. The CDR3 DNA sequence: TGTGCCAGCAGAACGGGGGGTTTGGGCAATCAGCCCCAGCATTTT.